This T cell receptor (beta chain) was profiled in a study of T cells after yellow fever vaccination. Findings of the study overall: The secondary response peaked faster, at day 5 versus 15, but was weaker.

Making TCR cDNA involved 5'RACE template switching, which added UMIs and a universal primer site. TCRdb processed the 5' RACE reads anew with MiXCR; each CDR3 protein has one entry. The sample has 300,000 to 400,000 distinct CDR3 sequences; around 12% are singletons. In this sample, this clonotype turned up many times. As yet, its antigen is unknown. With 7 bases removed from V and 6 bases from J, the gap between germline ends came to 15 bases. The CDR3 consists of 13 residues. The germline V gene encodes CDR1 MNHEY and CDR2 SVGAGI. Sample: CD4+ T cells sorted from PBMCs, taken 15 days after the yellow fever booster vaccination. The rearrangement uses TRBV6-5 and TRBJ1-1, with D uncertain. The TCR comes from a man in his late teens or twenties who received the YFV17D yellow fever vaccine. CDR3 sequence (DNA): TGTGCCAGCACCGCCTTTTTAAACGCTGAAGCTTTCTTT. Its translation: CASTAFLNAEAFF.